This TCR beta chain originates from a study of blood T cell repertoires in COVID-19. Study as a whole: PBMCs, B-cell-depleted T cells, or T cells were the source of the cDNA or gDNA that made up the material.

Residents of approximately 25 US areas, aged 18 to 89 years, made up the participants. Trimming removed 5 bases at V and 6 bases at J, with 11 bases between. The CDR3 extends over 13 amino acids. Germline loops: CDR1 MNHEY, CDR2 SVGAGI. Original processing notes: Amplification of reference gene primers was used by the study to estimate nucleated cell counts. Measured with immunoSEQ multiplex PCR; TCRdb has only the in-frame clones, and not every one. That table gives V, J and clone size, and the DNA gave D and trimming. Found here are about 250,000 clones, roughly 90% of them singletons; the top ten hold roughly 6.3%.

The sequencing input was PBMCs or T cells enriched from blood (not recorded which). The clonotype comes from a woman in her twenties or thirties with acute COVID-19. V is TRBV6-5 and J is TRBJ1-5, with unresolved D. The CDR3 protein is CASSTQQLQPQHF. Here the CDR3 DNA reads TGTGCCAGCAGTACTCAACAGCTTCAGCCCCAGCATTTT.